The clone carrying this TCR beta chain has just one count. Original analysis: Reference gene primer amplification in the assay estimated nucleated cell counts. Generated by immunoSEQ multiplex PCR, the TCRdb table keeps only in-frame clones and is missing some. V, J and clone size are those of that table, while D and trimming were read from the DNA. Among under 150,000 clones listed, roughly 79% were seen once. The data were obtained in a study of blood T cell repertoires in COVID-19. For the study at large: Samples representing acute and convalescent COVID-19 were sourced from the United States, Italy and Spain. T cells, B-cell-depleted T cells, or PBMCs provided the cDNA or gDNA that served as material.

This CDR3 comprises 15 residues. Germline V gene lookup returns CDR1 MNHEY and CDR2 SVGAGI. The J segment lost 5 bases and the V segment lost 4 bases, leaving 8 bases of the junction unmatched. The sequence derives from a man between 65 and 80 years old with active or convalescent COVID-19. Sequencing used peripheral blood. The rearrangement links TRBV6-5 to TRBJ2-3; TRBD2 aligns across 8 bases. The CDR3 spells CASSLGLVRGDTQYF. The CDR3 nucleotides read TGTGCCAGCAGTTTGGGACTAGTCAGGGGAGATACGCAGTATTTT.